This T cell receptor (beta chain) was sequenced for a study of T cells in Graves' hyperthyroidism and ophthalmopathy. Overall study: Before treatment of any kind, peripheral blood was taken at initial diagnosis. Regarding the study as a whole: The blood repertoire included most of the expanded thyroid clonotypes above 0.001.

TCR beta CDR3 regions were amplified from RNA transcripts. HTBI primers were the set used in a first-round RT-PCR of the TCR CDR3. TCRdb fed the multiplex PCR reads into MiXCR, producing one record per CDR3 protein. The sample has around 600,000 distinct CDR3 sequences; over 12% are singletons. In regard to this clonotype: Its specificity is unknown.

J lost 5 bases, V lost 5 bases, and 11 bases had no gene match. This CDR3 spans 14 amino acids. Germline CDR1 GTSNPN, CDR2 SVGIG (reference sequence). Clinical symptoms, serum thyroxine, TRAb, thyroid ultrasound and orbital computed tomography established diagnosis. Sequenced sample: blood. The J gene is TRBJ2-5, the V gene TRBV30, with 7 bases fitting TRBD2. The sequence was collected from a woman under 30 with Graves' ophthalmopathy. The CDR3 sequence is CAWVPIGREETQYF. The CDR3 DNA reads as TGTGCCTGGGTGCCCATTGGGCGGGAGGAGACCCAGTACTTC.